This TCR beta chain originates from a study of blood T cell repertoires in COVID-19. The germline gives CDR1 SGHVS, CDR2 FQNEAQ. The CDR3 covers 17 residues. The junction had 8 bases not matched to a gene; V was cut back by 6 bases and J by 0 bases. In the authors' workflow: Estimated nucleated cell counts came from reference gene primer amplification. Generated by immunoSEQ multiplex PCR, the TCRdb table keeps only in-frame clones and is missing some. V, J and clone size derive from that table, while D and trimming were established from the DNA sequence. The sample shows over 300,000 clones, around 89% of them seen only once.

Sequences were obtained from peripheral blood. The chain uses TRBV7-8 and TRBJ2-7; TRBD2 agrees at 13 bases. The TCR originated in a man aged 18 to 30 who had recovered from COVID-19. The CDR3 loop is CASSHGLAGVVSYEQYF. The CDR3 DNA follows: TGTGCCAGCAGTCATGGACTAGCGGGGGTCGTCTCCTACGAGCAGTACTTC.